The clone carrying this T cell receptor (beta chain) was seen only once. No antigen is known for it. PCR used 60 Vbeta primers and 13 Jbeta primers. Original processing notes: A later analysis tallied roughly 77 million unique TCR beta chains, 9 million to 12 million of them shared. Libraries were prepared by immunoSEQ multiplex PCR; TCRdb keeps only in-frame clonotypes and omits some of them. Clonal size and the V and J genes are those of that table, whereas D and trimming came from the DNA. The sample contains more than 90,000 clones, roughly 82% of which appear only once. This sample is part of a study of cytomegalovirus exposure and HLA in healthy donors. Study-level points and caveats: Reportedly, cytomegalovirus status was diagnosed with high sensitivity and specificity.

Germline lookup yields CDR1 SGHRS and CDR2 YFSETQ. The CDR3 runs to 15 residues. V was clipped by 3 bases and J by 1 base; unmatched bases: 3. The TCR comes from a man aged 50-59 years in good health and CMV-seronegative. The chain uses TRBV5-1 and TRBJ2-1, with 8 bases aligning to TRBD1. Sequencing input: PBMCs. The CDR3 sequence: CASSWGQVSYNEQFF. The CDR3 DNA reads TGCGCCAGCAGCTGGGGACAGGTGTCCTACAATGAGCAGTTCTTC.